A single sample gave rise to the 32 T cell receptor beta chains below, sequenced in a study of OX40 agonist ivuxolimab in advanced cancers. Data came from immunoSEQ multiplex PCR; TCRdb stores just in-frame clones and leaves some out. Among more than 60,000 clones listed, around 89% were seen once. Here the sequenced sample was CD4+ or CD8+ T cells sorted from blood, taken in a trial of the OX40 agonist ivuxolimab. The source of these receptors is an adult with an advanced solid tumor such as melanoma, head and neck, liver or kidney cancer.

This chain uses TRBV2 with TRBJ1-1, with D perhaps TRBD1 (6 bases). The CDR3 has 14 amino acids. Germline CDR1 is SNHLY and CDR2 is FYNNEI. V lost 0 bases to trimming and J lost 4 bases, with 9 bases between them. The CDR3 nucleotides read TGTGCCAGCAGTGAAGCCGGGGGGCTCACTGAAGCTTTCTTT. Amino acids: CASSEAGGLTEAFF.

The V call is TRBV28, the J call TRBJ1-3; D gene unclear. The germline gives CDR1 MDHEN, CDR2 SYDVKM. Trimming stripped 6 bases from V and 4 bases from J, with 16 bases between. This CDR3 comprises 15 residues. In DNA, the CDR3 is TGTGCCAGCAGACCTATCACGTGGAACGGAAACACCATATATTTT. Protein sequence: CASRPITWNGNTIYF. Full variable domain (rest looked up from reference TRBV28 and TRBJ1-3): DVKVTQSSRYLVKRTGEKVFLECVQDMDHENMFWYRQDPGLGLRLIYFSYDVKMKEKGDIPEGYSVSREKKERFSLILESASTNQTSMYLCASRPITWNGNTIYFGEGSWLTVV.

The genes are TRBV19 and TRBJ1-1, with D unclear. Germline V gene lookup returns CDR1 LNHDA and CDR2 SQIVND (reference sequence). The CDR3 contains 13 residues. V lost 6 bases and J lost 0, with 8 bases in between. The DNA for the CDR3 is TGTGCCAGTAGCGACCTCATGAACACTGAAGCTTTCTTT. Protein product: CASSDLMNTEAFF.

V gene TRBV11-1 combines with J gene TRBJ1-2; possibly TRBD1 for D (6 bases). Germline V gene lookup returns CDR1 SGHAT and CDR2 FQDESV (reference sequence). The CDR3 covers 13 residues. V was pared by 4 bases and J by 6 bases, with 12 bases between. Written as DNA, the CDR3 is TGTGCCAGCAGCTCTCAGGGGAACGATGGCTACACCTTC. This sequence encodes CASSSQGNDGYTF.

The genes are TRBV7-9 and TRBJ2-7, with D perhaps TRBD1 or TRBD2 (5 bases each). The CDR3 has 15 residues. The germline V gene has CDR1 SEHNR and CDR2 FQNEAQ (reference sequence). V was cut by 5 bases and J by 5 bases, with 19 bases left in between. CDR3 sequence (DNA): TGTGCCAGCAGCCAAGCGGTGTCCGGGGACCACGAGCAGTACTTC. This sequence encodes CASSQAVSGDHEQYF. Complete variable domain (other parts from reference TRBV7-9 and TRBJ2-7): DTGVSQNPRHKITKRGQNVTFRCDPISEHNRLYWYRQTLGQGPEFLTYFQNEAQLEKSRLLSDRFSAERPKGSFSTLEIQRTEQGDSAMYLCASSQAVSGDHEQYFGPGTRLTVT.

V and J are TRBV7-9 and TRBJ2-1, with a weak D call TRBD1 (5 bases). V was trimmed by 4 bases and J by 6 bases, leaving 16 bases between them. Germline V gives CDR1 SEHNR, CDR2 FQNEAQ (reference sequence). The CDR3 totals 15 residues. CDR3 in amino acids: CASSSLTTGGNEQFF. The CDR3 region has the DNA TGTGCCAGCAGCTCATTGACCACAGGTGGCAATGAGCAGTTCTTC.

This clone was detected a few times. CDR3 sequence: CASSKRTGDSPLHF. The CDR3 DNA sequence: TGTGCCAGCAGCAAAAGGACAGGGGATTCACCCCTCCACTTT. The rearrangement uses TRBV13 and TRBJ1-6, with TRBD1 matching over 9 bases. CDR3 size: 14 residues. J gave up 8 bases and V 5 bases, and 4 bases lay outside the gene matches. Germline assignment: CDR1 PRHDT and CDR2 FYEKMQ (reference sequence).

This chain uses TRBV14 with TRBJ2-1, with 7 nucleotides matching TRBD2. Germline-derived CDR1 and CDR2 are SGHDN and FVKESK. Losses at the gene ends were 5 bases for V and 1 base for J; bases not matched to a gene: 8. This CDR3 region has 16 residues. Written as DNA, the CDR3 is TGTGCCAGCAGCAATTTAGCGGGCGCGTCCTACAATGAGCAGTTCTTC. Its protein is CASSNLAGASYNEQFF. The variable domain in full, with the rest retrieved from reference TRBV14 and TRBJ2-1, is EAGVTQFPSHSVIEKGQTVTLRCDPISGHDNLYWYRRVMGKEIKFLLHFVKESKQDESGMPNNRFLAERTGGTYSTLKVQPAELEDSGVYFCASSNLAGASYNEQFFGPGTRLTVL.

This sequence joins TRBV27 and TRBJ1-2; D gene ambiguous. Trimming removed 4 bases from V and 6 bases from J, with 12 bases in between. CDR1 is MNHEY and CDR2 is SMNVEV in the germline V gene (reference sequence). This CDR3 region has 13 residues. CDR3 DNA: TGTGCCAGCAGTTGTCCCCCCCAGGATGGCTACACCTTC. Residues: CASSCPPQDGYTF.

J is TRBJ2-3 and V is TRBV9, with D hard to call. CDR1 is SGDLS, CDR2 YYNGEE, per germline. V gave up 0 bases and J gave up 6 bases, with 5 bases separating them. The CDR3 loop spans 12 amino acids. The CDR3 region is CASSVGFDTQYF. The CDR3 DNA reads as TGTGCCAGCAGCGTAGGGTTCGATACGCAGTATTTT.

This clone is a singleton in its sample. This chain joins TRBV18 and TRBJ2-1; 14 bases are a match to TRBD2. This CDR3 contains 16 residues. Germline V gives CDR1 KGHSH, CDR2 LQKENI. Losses at the gene ends were 3 bases for V and 6 bases for J; bases not matched to a gene: 4. Here the CDR3 reads CASSPSTSGRANEQFF. In DNA form, the CDR3 reads TGTGCCAGCTCACCCTCGACTAGCGGGAGGGCCAATGAGCAGTTCTTC.

This clone was counted once. The genes are TRBV27 and TRBJ1-4, with a tentative D call TRBD1 (6 bases). Germline V gene lookup returns CDR1 MNHEY and CDR2 SMNVEV (reference sequence). The CDR3 is 14 amino acids. V lost 2 bases and J 9 bases, leaving 13 bases between the germline ends. CDR3 DNA sequence: TGTGCCAGCAGTTTAGGAGGGGGTATGAAAAAACTGTTTTTT. Its protein is CASSLGGGMKKLFF.

V usage is TRBV7-9 and J usage is TRBJ1-2, with D uncertain. Per the germline V gene, CDR1 is SEHNR and CDR2 is FQNEAQ (reference sequence). CDR3 length equals 11 residues. V lost 7 bases and J 7 bases, leaving 10 bases between the germline ends. CDR3 coding DNA: TGTGCCAGCACCCCCGGGGTTGGCTACACCTTC. It encodes CASTPGVGYTF.

The sample holds one count of this clone. The V and J genes are TRBV6-1 and TRBJ2-1; D not certain. The germline CDR1 and CDR2 sequences are MNHNS and SASEGT. CDR3 length equals 15 residues. Trimming pared 2 bases from V and 0 bases from J, leaving 8 bases between. The CDR3 loop reads CASSERRNSYNEQFF. CDR3 DNA sequence: TGTGCCAGCAGTGAAAGGAGAAACTCCTACAATGAGCAGTTCTTC.

The gene calls are TRBV27 and TRBJ2-7, with 10 nucleotides matching TRBD1. The CDR3 runs to 15 residues. The V gene end was trimmed by 4 bases and the J gene end by 2 bases; junction bases not matched to a gene: 5. Germline V gene lookup returns CDR1 MNHEY and CDR2 SMNVEV (reference sequence). The CDR3 sequence: CASSSVGQGPYEQYF. DNA of the CDR3: TGTGCCAGCAGTTCCGTGGGACAGGGGCCCTACGAGCAGTACTTC.

This chain links TRBV7-9 with TRBJ2-7, with D tentatively TRBD1 (5 bases). Trimming left V 1 base short and J 6 bases short, with 10 bases between. CDR3 length: 13 amino acids. Germline V lookup: CDR1 SEHNR, CDR2 FQNEAQ (reference sequence). Here the CDR3 DNA reads TGTGCCAGCAGCTTAGGACAGTCGGCCGAGCAGTACTTC. It yields the protein CASSLGQSAEQYF.

This clone was counted a single time. This sequence joins TRBV27 and TRBJ1-1; unclear D gene. V lost 5 bases, J lost 4 bases, and 14 bases lay in between. CDR1 and CDR2 (germline): MNHEY, SMNVEV (reference sequence). The CDR3 is made up of 14 amino acids. The CDR3 loop reads CASSPGFVITEAFF. The CDR3 region has the DNA TGTGCCAGCAGTCCCGGTTTCGTGATCACTGAAGCTTTCTTT.

This chain joins TRBV27 and TRBJ2-5; D possibly matches TRBD1 or TRBD2 (7 bases each). CDR3 size: 14 residues. Per germline, CDR1 MNHEY and CDR2 SMNVEV (reference sequence). V gave up 6 bases and J gave up 5 bases, with 16 bases separating them. In nucleotides, the CDR3 is TGTGCCAGCAGGCGGGGGACAGATTTCGAGACCCAGTACTTC. Its translation is CASRRGTDFETQYF.

This clone was observed once. The rearrangement joins TRBV9 to TRBJ1-4; 9 positions match TRBD1. Germline CDR1 and CDR2: SGDLS and YYNGEE. J gave up 13 bases and V 3 bases, and 13 bases lay outside the gene matches. This CDR3 comprises 15 residues. DNA for the CDR3: TGTGCCAGCAGCGAGACCGGGACAGGGTCTTTGGGACTGTTTTTT. Its protein product is CASSETGTGSLGLFF. Full variable domain (outside the CDR3, taken from reference TRBV9 and TRBJ1-4): DSGVTQTPKHLITATGQRVTLRCSPRSGDLSVYWYQQSLDQGLQFLIQYYNGEERAKGNILERFSAQQFPDLHSELNLSSLELGDSALYFCASSETGTGSLGLFFGSGTQLSVL.

This chain uses TRBV5-5 with TRBJ1-6; TRBD1 matches 10 bases. The CDR3 length is 14 residues. CDR1 is SGHKS, CDR2 YYEKEE, per germline (reference sequence). The junction had 8 bases not matched to a gene; V was cut back by 7 bases and J by 10 bases. In DNA, the CDR3 is TGTGCCAGCCGCATAGGACAGGGGGAGTCACCCCTCCACTTT. Translating gives CASRIGQGESPLHF.

CDR3 residues: CASHPLRGSGNTIYF. CDR3 in DNA: TGTGCCAGCCATCCTCTAAGGGGCTCTGGAAACACCATATATTTT. This chain uses TRBV7-9 with TRBJ1-3; D is perhaps TRBD1 (5 bases). Germline V CDR1 and CDR2: SEHNR, FQNEAQ (reference sequence). CDR3 length equals 15 residues. With 8 bases removed from V and 0 bases from J, the gap between germline ends came to 14 bases.

The chain recombines TRBV7-9 with TRBJ2-7; TRBD1 agrees at 9 bases. Germline values: CDR1 SEHNR, CDR2 FQNEAQ (reference sequence). With V trimmed by 1 base and J by 3 bases, 4 bases remained unmatched. The CDR3 is 15 amino acids. The DNA for the CDR3 is TGTGCCAGCAGCTTAGGGACAGGGGTGAACTACGAGCAGTACTTC. As protein: CASSLGTGVNYEQYF.

In its sample, this clone was seen once. The chain couples TRBV2 to TRBJ2-1; D not resolved. V was shortened by 6 bases and J by 5 bases, with 5 bases between the two germline ends. The CDR3 sequence is 11 residues long. The V gene's germline CDR1 is SNHLY and CDR2 FYNNEI. The CDR3 DNA reads as TGTGCCAGCAGCTATAACAATGAGCAGTTCTTC. It is translated as CASSYNNEQFF.

This chain joins TRBV9 and TRBJ1-2; 7 bases are a match to TRBD1. The CDR3 length is 13 residues. Losses at the gene ends were 3 bases for V and 8 bases for J; bases not matched to a gene: 7. Looked up from germline, CDR1 is SGDLS and CDR2 is YYNGEE. The CDR3 DNA follows: TGTGCCAGCAGCGACGGGACAGTTGGCGGCTACACCTTC. This gives the protein CASSDGTVGGYTF.

V usage is TRBV27 and J usage is TRBJ2-7, with 12 bases fitting TRBD1. Germline values: CDR1 MNHEY, CDR2 SMNVEV (reference sequence). The CDR3 has 14 amino acids. The junction had 6 bases not matched to a gene; V was cut back by 5 bases and J by 7 bases. The CDR3 coding sequence is TGTGCCAGCAGTCGGGGGACAGGGGGCCGAGAGCAGTACTTC. It translates to CASSRGTGGREQYF.

This clone has only one observation. In DNA form, the CDR3 reads TGTGCCAGCAGGCTAGCGGGATTCACAGATACGCAGTATTTT. It codes for CASRLAGFTDTQYF. The chain joins TRBV27 to TRBJ2-3, with 9 bases identical to TRBD2. Germline loops: CDR1 MNHEY, CDR2 SMNVEV (reference sequence). After removal of 6 bases from V and 2 bases from J, the junction contained 3 bases not matched to a gene. This CDR3 contains 14 residues.

The rearrangement links TRBV4-2 to TRBJ2-1; TRBD2 aligns across 10 bases. The V segment lost 5 bases and the J segment 5 bases; nucleotides outside the gene matches: 9. Germline CDR1 and CDR2: LGHNA and YNFKEQ. The CDR3 consists of 16 residues. CDR3 sequence: CASSELAGGLNNEQFF. The CDR3, as DNA: TGTGCCAGCAGCGAGTTAGCGGGAGGCCTTAACAATGAGCAGTTCTTC.

This rearrangement joins TRBV21-1 to TRBJ2-4; the DNA was not compared with TRBD1, the D call given in the table. TRBV21-1 constitutes a pseudogene. The CDR3 contains 17 residues. For the CDR3, the DNA is TGTGCCAGCAGCAAAGAGGAGACAGACTCTTGGAAAAACATTCAGTACTTC. This sequence encodes CASSKEETDSWKNIQYF.

The chain is built from TRBV5-6 and TRBJ1-2, with 7 bases lining up with TRBD1. With V trimmed by 0 bases and J by 0 bases, 8 bases remained unmatched. The CDR3 covers 17 residues. Looked up from germline, CDR1 is SGHDT and CDR2 is YYEEEE. The CDR3 loop reads CASSLGDSLTTNYGYTF. The CDR3 nucleotides read TGTGCCAGCAGCTTGGGGGACAGCCTAACCACTAACTATGGCTACACCTTC. The variable domain in full, completed from reference TRBV5-6 and TRBJ1-2, reads DAGVTQSPTHLIKTRGQQVTLRCSPKSGHDTVSWYQQALGQGPQFIFQYYEEEERQRGNFPDRFSGHQFPNYSSELNVNALLLGDSALYLCASSLGDSLTTNYGYTFGSGTRLTVV.

There are a few counts of this clone. The chain has TRBV19 and TRBJ2-1; TRBD2 aligns across 8 bases. V dropped 3 bases and J dropped 6; count of bases not matched to a gene: 7. CDR1 is LNHDA and CDR2 is SQIVND in the germline V gene (reference sequence). The CDR3 is made up of 15 amino acids. DNA of the CDR3: TGTGCCAGTAGTATGATGGCGGGGGGCCCCAATGAGCAGTTCTTC. It is translated as CASSMMAGGPNEQFF.

As regards this clone: This specimen includes other DNA sequences encoding the same CDR3. The chain employs TRBV18 and TRBJ2-3; unclear D gene. There are 10 residues in the CDR3. Per the germline V gene, CDR1 is KGHSH and CDR2 is LQKENI. Trimming took off 6 bases at V and 3 bases at J, with 1 base between the two ends. The CDR3 loop is CASSTDTQYF. In DNA form, the CDR3 reads TGTGCCAGCTCGACAGATACGCAGTATTTT.

The J gene is TRBJ2-7, the V gene TRBV28; 11 nucleotides agree with TRBD1. J gave up 0 bases and V 6 bases, and 1 base lay outside the gene matches. CDR1 and CDR2 from the germline V gene are MDHEN and SYDVKM. The CDR3 has 14 residues. The CDR3 region is CASRGTGGSYEQYF. CDR3 in DNA: TGTGCCAGCAGGGGGACAGGGGGCTCCTACGAGCAGTACTTC.